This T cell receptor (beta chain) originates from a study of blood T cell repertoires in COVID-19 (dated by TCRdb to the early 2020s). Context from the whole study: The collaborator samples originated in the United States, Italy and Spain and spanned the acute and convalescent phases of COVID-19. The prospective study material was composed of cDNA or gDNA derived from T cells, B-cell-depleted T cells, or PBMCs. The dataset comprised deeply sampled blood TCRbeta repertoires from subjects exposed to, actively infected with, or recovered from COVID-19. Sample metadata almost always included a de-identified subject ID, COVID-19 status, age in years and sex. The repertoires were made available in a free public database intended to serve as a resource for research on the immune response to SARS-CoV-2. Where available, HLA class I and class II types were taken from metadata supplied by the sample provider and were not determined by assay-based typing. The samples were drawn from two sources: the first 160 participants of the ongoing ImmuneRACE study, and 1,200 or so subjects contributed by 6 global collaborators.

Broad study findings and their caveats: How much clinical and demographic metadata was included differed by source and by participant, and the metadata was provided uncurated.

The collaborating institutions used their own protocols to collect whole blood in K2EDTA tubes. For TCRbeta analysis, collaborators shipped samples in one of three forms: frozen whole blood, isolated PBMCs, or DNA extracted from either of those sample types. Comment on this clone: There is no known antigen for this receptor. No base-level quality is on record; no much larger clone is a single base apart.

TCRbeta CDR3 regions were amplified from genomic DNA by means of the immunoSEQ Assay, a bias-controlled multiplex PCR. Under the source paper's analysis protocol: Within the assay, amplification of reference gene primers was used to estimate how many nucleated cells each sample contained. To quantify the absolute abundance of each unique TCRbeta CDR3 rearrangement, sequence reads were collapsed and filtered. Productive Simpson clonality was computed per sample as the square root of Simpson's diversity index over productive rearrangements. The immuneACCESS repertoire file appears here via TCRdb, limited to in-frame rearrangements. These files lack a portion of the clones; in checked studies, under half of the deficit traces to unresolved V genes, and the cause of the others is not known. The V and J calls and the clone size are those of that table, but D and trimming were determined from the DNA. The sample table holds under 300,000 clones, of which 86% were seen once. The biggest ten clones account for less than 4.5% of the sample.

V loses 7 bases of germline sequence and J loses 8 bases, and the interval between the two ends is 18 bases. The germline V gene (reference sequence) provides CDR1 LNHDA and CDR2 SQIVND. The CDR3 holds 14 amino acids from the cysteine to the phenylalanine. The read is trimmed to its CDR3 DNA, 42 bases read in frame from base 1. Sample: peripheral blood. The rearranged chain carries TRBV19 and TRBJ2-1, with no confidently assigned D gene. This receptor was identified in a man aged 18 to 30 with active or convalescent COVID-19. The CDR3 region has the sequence CASMVIANNYEQFF. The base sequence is TGTGCCAGTATGGTAATAGCCAATAACTATGAGCAGTTCTTC.